The 2 T cell receptor beta chains below all came from one sample that was sequenced in a study of T cell responses to AZD1222 COVID-19 vaccine. Measured with immunoSEQ multiplex PCR; TCRdb has only the in-frame clones, and not every one. The profile shows about 120,000 clones, approximately 83% of them singletons. The specimen comprised peripheral blood, sampled on day 0 of AZD1222 vaccination. The receptors come from an adult in good health.

This clone has a single count. The CDR3 protein is CASSTGVGNTIYF. CDR3 nucleotides: TGTGCCAGCAGTACAGGGGTCGGAAACACCATATATTTT. The chain combines TRBV6-5 with TRBJ1-3; 7 bases match TRBD1. In germline, CDR1 is MNHEY, CDR2 SVGAGI. J was trimmed by 4 bases and V by 5 bases; bases with no gene match: 2. The CDR3 totals 13 residues.

The rearrangement links TRBV5-4 to TRBJ2-1; 7 bases map to TRBD1. The V segment lost 4 bases and the J segment 4 bases; nucleotides outside the gene matches: 8. CDR3 length: 15 residues. CDR1 is SGHNT, CDR2 YYREEE, per germline (reference sequence). The DNA of the CDR3 is TGTGCCAGCAGCGCCGGACAGGACAGGTACAATGAGCAGTTCTTC. It codes for CASSAGQDRYNEQFF.